These 32 T cell receptor beta chains were all obtained from the same sample, sequenced in a study of blood T cell repertoires in COVID-19. The repertoire was sequenced with immunoSEQ multiplex PCR; TCRdb's copy has only in-frame clones and lacks some. The sample includes about 180,000 clones, approximately 89% of them seen just once. The sequencing sample was made of peripheral blood. These receptors all come from a woman aged 25-40 years with acute or convalescent COVID-19.

The chain combines TRBV5-1 with TRBJ2-4; TRBD1 might be the D (6 bases). CDR1 is SGHRS, CDR2 YFSETQ, per germline. V dropped 1 base and J dropped 14 bases, with 16 bases sitting between them. CDR3 length equals 13 residues. The CDR3, as DNA: TGCGCCAGCAGCTTGCCTCCTTACAGGGAAAAGTACTTC. This gives the protein CASSLPPYREKYF.

The chain employs TRBV7-9 and TRBJ2-6; D unresolved. This CDR3 spans 12 amino acids. CDR1 is SEHNR, CDR2 FQNEAQ, per germline (reference sequence). V was clipped by 10 bases and J by 2 bases, with 6 bases between them. The CDR3: CATLPGANVLTF. In DNA form, the CDR3 reads TGTGCCACTCTACCTGGGGCCAACGTCCTGACTTTC.

This clone has only one observation. The CDR3 region has the DNA TGTGCCAGCAGCGTAGCGTCCTTCTCTGGAAACACCATATATTTT. Translation gives CASSVASFSGNTIYF. This chain links TRBV9 with TRBJ1-3; D uncertain. V lost 0 bases to trimming and J lost 0 bases, with 7 bases between them. The germline V gene has CDR1 SGDLS and CDR2 YYNGEE. CDR3 length equals 15 residues.

The CDR3 reads CASSFGGGNEQFF. The CDR3 coding sequence is TGCGCCAGCAGTTTCGGCGGAGGGAATGAGCAGTTCTTC. J is TRBJ2-1 and V is TRBV10-2; maybe TRBD2 (6 bases). The V end was cut by 5 bases, the J end by 7 bases, with 12 bases between. Germline values: CDR1 WSHSY, CDR2 SAAADI. The CDR3 spans 13 residues.

CDR3 sequence reads: CASSLDRANTIYF. The CDR3, as DNA: TGTGCCAGCAGCTTAGACAGGGCGAACACCATATATTTT. The chain joins TRBV7-8 to TRBJ1-3, with D perhaps TRBD1 (6 bases). The CDR3 totals 13 residues. The V gene lost 1 base and the J gene lost 7 bases, with 8 bases spanning the gap. Germline-derived CDR1 and CDR2 are SGHVS and FQNEAQ.

The rearrangement links TRBV12-5 to TRBJ2-3; D perhaps matches TRBD1 (5 bases). V was pared by 4 bases and J by 3 bases, with 17 bases between. The CDR3 is 16 amino acids. The germline gives CDR1 LGHNT, CDR2 FRNRAP. In DNA form, the CDR3 reads TGTGCTAGTGGTTCCAGTAGGGGAAGTGGTACAGATACGCAGTATTTT. Protein sequence: CASGSSRGSGTDTQYF.

This rearrangement joins TRBV6-5 to TRBJ2-3, with D possibly matching TRBD1 (6 bases). V lost 5 bases and J 0 bases, leaving 9 bases between the germline ends. The CDR3 runs to 14 residues. CDR1 is MNHEY and CDR2 is SVGAGI in the germline V gene. This CDR3 is CASSNGQSTDTQYF. Here the CDR3 DNA reads TGTGCCAGCAGTAACGGACAGAGCACAGATACGCAGTATTTT.

The rearrangement uses TRBV11-2 and TRBJ1-4; 7 nucleotides match TRBD1. Germline lookup yields CDR1 SGHAT and CDR2 FQNNGV. The CDR3 contains 17 residues. The J segment lost 0 bases and the V segment lost 8 bases, leaving 12 bases of the junction unmatched. The CDR3 loop reads CASQRGPWYATNEKLFF. The CDR3 bases are TGTGCCAGCCAAAGGGGGCCATGGTATGCAACTAATGAAAAACTGTTTTTT.

This chain links TRBV11-2 with TRBJ1-1; TRBD1 agrees at 7 bases. The V and J ends lost 10 bases and 8 bases, in that order; junction bases with no gene match: 10. The CDR3 loop spans 12 amino acids. Germline V CDR1 and CDR2: SGHAT, FQNNGV. As DNA, the CDR3 is TGTGCCACCCGGGACAGCATATCAGAAGCTTTCTTT. This sequence encodes CATRDSISEAFF.

The chain carries TRBV5-1 and TRBJ1-6; 7 bases align to TRBD1. In germline, CDR1 is SGHRS, CDR2 YFSETQ. The CDR3 consists of 15 residues. The V gene end was trimmed by 2 bases and the J gene end by 10 bases; junction bases not matched to a gene: 9. The CDR3 here is CASSFSQGVGSPLHF. CDR3 DNA: TGCGCCAGCAGCTTCAGCCAGGGGGTAGGATCACCCCTCCACTTT.

The chain uses TRBV2 and TRBJ1-3, with TRBD1 matching over 7 bases. V was pared by 2 bases and J by 2 bases, with 0 bases of the junction left unmatched. Germline CDR1 reads SNHLY; CDR2 reads FYNNEI. The CDR3 sequence is 14 residues long. The DNA of the CDR3 is TGTGCCAGCAGTGAACAGGGGGCTGGAAACACCATATATTTT. This encodes CASSEQGAGNTIYF.

The chain employs TRBV30 and TRBJ2-7, with TRBD2 as a possible D gene (6 bases). V was trimmed by 3 bases and J by 0 bases, leaving 12 bases between them. The CDR3 covers 14 residues. Germline-derived CDR1 and CDR2 are GTSNPN and SVGIG (reference sequence). The chain's CDR3 is CAWSLSGRSYEQYF. The DNA of the CDR3 is TGTGCCTGGAGCCTTAGCGGCCGCTCCTACGAGCAGTACTTC.

This rearrangement joins TRBV4-2 to TRBJ2-1, with 8 bases that match TRBD2. Trimming removed 3 bases from V and 0 bases from J; junction bases left unmatched: 7. There are 17 residues in the CDR3. Germline V lookup: CDR1 LGHNA, CDR2 YNFKEQ. The CDR3: CASSQASGWDSYNEQFF. The CDR3, as DNA: TGTGCCAGCAGCCAGGCTAGCGGGTGGGACTCCTACAATGAGCAGTTCTTC.

The V call is TRBV7-9, the J call TRBJ1-1; D is perhaps TRBD1 (5 bases). The V end lost 0 bases, the J end lost 6 bases, and 14 bases lay between the germline ends. In germline, CDR1 is SEHNR, CDR2 FQNEAQ (reference sequence). The CDR3 spans 15 residues. This CDR3 reads CASSLASGRAAEAFF. DNA of the CDR3: TGTGCCAGCAGCTTAGCGTCGGGCAGGGCGGCTGAAGCTTTCTTT. Using reference TRBV7-9 and TRBJ1-1 for the parts outside the CDR3, the full variable domain is DTGVSQNPRHKITKRGQNVTFRCDPISEHNRLYWYRQTLGQGPEFLTYFQNEAQLEKSRLLSDRFSAERPKGSFSTLEIQRTEQGDSAMYLCASSLASGRAAEAFFGQGTRLTVV.

The V and J genes are TRBV3-1 (or the pseudogene TRBV3-2) and TRBJ1-4; D gene unclear. V was pared by 0 bases and J by 7 bases, with 9 bases between. Germline CDR1 and CDR2: LGHDT and YNNKEL (reference sequence). CDR3 size: 14 residues. In nucleotides, the CDR3 is TGTGCCAGCAGCCAAGACGTGGCGGCTGAAAAACTGTTTTTT. This translates into CASSQDVAAEKLFF.

The chain employs TRBV2 and TRBJ2-6; 11 nucleotides agree with TRBD2. The length of the CDR3 is 18 residues. Germline trimming cut 5 bases from V and 0 bases from J; bases unmatched to any gene: 6. The germline CDR1 and CDR2 sequences are SNHLY and FYNNEI. The CDR3 here is CASSRTSGSISGANVLTF. The CDR3 DNA follows: TGTGCCAGCAGTAGGACTAGCGGGTCAATCTCTGGGGCCAACGTCCTGACTTTC.

This sequence joins TRBV7-6 and TRBJ2-3, with D hard to call. The germline V and J ends were trimmed by 0 bases and 0 bases, with 10 bases remaining between them. Germline assignment: CDR1 SGHVS and CDR2 FNYEAQ. CDR3 length equals 16 residues. CDR3 bases: TGTGCCAGCAGCTTAGCTGCGGAGTCTAGCACAGATACGCAGTATTTT. Translated, it gives CASSLAAESSTDTQYF.

The genes are TRBV2 and TRBJ1-5; a possible D gene is TRBD1 (5 bases). The CDR3 covers 15 residues. The V end lost 7 bases, the J end lost 2 bases, and 15 bases lay between the germline ends. Germline V gene lookup returns CDR1 SNHLY and CDR2 FYNNEI. The CDR3 is CASTGRGGGNQPQHF. The CDR3 coding sequence is TGTGCCAGCACCGGAAGGGGTGGGGGCAATCAGCCCCAGCATTTT.

The chain carries TRBV4-2 and TRBJ2-5, with 13 bases that match TRBD2. With 4 bases clipped from V and 5 bases from J, the junction kept 7 bases outside the gene matches. CDR3 length: 16 amino acids. Germline V lookup: CDR1 LGHNA, CDR2 YNFKEQ. This CDR3 reads CASSPGLAGRRETQYF. The CDR3, as DNA: TGTGCCAGCAGCCCGGGACTAGCGGGAAGGCGCGAGACCCAGTACTTC.

The J gene is TRBJ2-7, the V gene TRBV12-3 or TRBV12-4; the D is unclear. The germline V and J ends were trimmed by 6 bases and 2 bases, with 5 bases remaining between them. The CDR3 is 11 amino acids. The CDR3 protein is CASSNTYEQYF. CDR3 DNA sequence: TGTGCCAGCAGCAACACCTACGAGCAGTACTTC.

Comments on this clone: The germline gene is not matched at one end of the junction; a read error may be the cause. The chain carries TRBV6-1 and TRBJ1-2; 9 bases map to TRBD1. The CDR3 is made up of 11 amino acids. Germline CDR1 is MNHNS and CDR2 is SASEGT. Here the CDR3 DNA reads TGTGCCAGCAGTGAAATCGGGACAGGGTACTTC. Its protein product is CASSEIGTGYF.

The chain links TRBV12-5 to TRBJ1-5, with D uncertain. CDR3 length: 14 residues. Trimming cost V 3 bases and J 4 bases, with 10 bases left between them. Germline V gene sequence: CDR1 LGHNT, CDR2 FRNRAP. This CDR3 is CASGFGLRNQPQHF. The DNA of the CDR3 is TGTGCTAGTGGTTTCGGACTGAGAAATCAGCCCCAGCATTTT.

This chain uses TRBV3-1 (or the pseudogene TRBV3-2) with TRBJ2-7; 13 bases match TRBD2. The CDR3 contains 16 residues. The J segment lost 3 bases and the V segment lost 1 base, leaving 3 bases of the junction unmatched. Germline CDR1 LGHDT, CDR2 YNNKEL (reference sequence). The CDR3 coding sequence is TGTGCCAGCAGCCAAGGGACTAGCGGGAGTTTCTACGAGCAGTACTTC. As protein: CASSQGTSGSFYEQYF.

By share, this clone counts as medium-sized (0.01 to 0.1%). This chain uses TRBV28 with TRBJ2-7; weak D call: TRBD1 (6 bases). V lost 6 bases to trimming and J lost 10 bases, with 22 bases between them. Looked up from germline, CDR1 is MDHEN and CDR2 is SYDVKM. This CDR3 is built from 14 residues. CDR3 amino acids: CASSLLSGVALQYF. The CDR3, as DNA: TGTGCCAGCAGCCTATTATCAGGGGTTGCTCTCCAGTACTTC.

The CDR3 sequence is CATNDRLSYEQYF. The DNA of the CDR3 is TGTGCCACCAACGACAGGCTCTCCTACGAGCAGTACTTC. The chain uses TRBV6-5 and TRBJ2-7, with TRBD1 as a possible D gene (6 bases). With 10 bases removed from V and 0 bases from J, the gap between germline ends came to 13 bases. The CDR3 contains 13 residues. The germline gives CDR1 MNHEY, CDR2 SVGAGI.

This rearrangement joins TRBV7-2 to TRBJ2-7, with D uncertain. Germline CDR1 reads SGHTA; CDR2 reads FQGNSA. V shed 5 bases and J shed 6 bases, with 14 bases lying between them. The CDR3 is made up of 13 amino acids. This chain's CDR3 is CASSPAGSGEQYF. The CDR3 coding sequence is TGTGCCAGCAGCCCGGCTGGATCGGGCGAGCAGTACTTC. Complete variable domain (other parts from reference TRBV7-2 and TRBJ2-7): GAGVSQSPSNKVTEKGKDVELRCDPISGHTALYWYRQSLGQGLEFLIYFQGNSAPDKSGLPSDRFSAERTGGSVSTLTIQRTQQEDSAVYLCASSPAGSGEQYFGPGTRLTVT.

The rearrangement uses TRBV27 and TRBJ2-7; D is perhaps TRBD1 (5 bases). This CDR3 is built from 15 residues. Germline assignment: CDR1 MNHEY and CDR2 SMNVEV (reference sequence). Trimming removed 4 bases at V and 4 bases at J, with 17 bases between. The CDR3 region has the DNA TGTGCCAGCAGTTCTCAAGGACACGACGTTTACGAGCAGTACTTC. Protein: CASSSQGHDVYEQYF.

The chain links TRBV12-5 to TRBJ2-5; TRBD1 is a possible D gene (6 bases). Germline V CDR1 and CDR2: LGHNT, FRNRAP. The CDR3 is 14 residues long. V lost 5 bases to trimming and J lost 4 bases, with 14 bases between them. In DNA form, the CDR3 reads TGTGCTAGTGGTAGGACGGGACACTCAGAGACCCAGTACTTC. Translation: CASGRTGHSETQYF.

The chain employs TRBV6-2 or TRBV6-3 and TRBJ1-6; D is undetermined. The ends were cut back, 7 bases at V and 5 bases at J, with 9 bases in the middle. Per the germline V gene, CDR1 is MNHEY and CDR2 is SVGEGT. The CDR3 is 13 residues long. For the CDR3, the DNA is TGTGCCAGCACCCCGGGCCATAATTCACCCCTCCACTTT. It yields the protein CASTPGHNSPLHF.

V gene TRBV28 combines with J gene TRBJ1-2; the D gene is possibly TRBD1 (5 bases). Germline assignment: CDR1 MDHEN and CDR2 SYDVKM. The CDR3 has 16 residues. Trimming took off 4 bases at V and 0 bases at J, with 15 bases between the two ends. CDR3 coding DNA: TGTGCCAGCAGTTCGACCCCGACAGAGACTAACTATGGCTACACCTTC. Its translation is CASSSTPTETNYGYTF.

The chain carries TRBV13 and TRBJ1-4; D perhaps matches TRBD1 (5 bases). This CDR3 spans 17 amino acids. The V and J ends lost 3 bases and 3 bases respectively, with 17 bases between them. Germline CDR1 and CDR2: PRHDT and FYEKMQ (reference sequence). CDR3: CASSFIREVSANEKLFF. CDR3 sequence (DNA): TGTGCCAGCAGCTTTATCAGGGAGGTGTCAGCTAATGAAAAACTGTTTTTT.

The chain carries TRBV12-3 or TRBV12-4 and TRBJ1-2; D might be TRBD1 (5 bases). V dropped 6 bases and J dropped 8 bases, with 16 bases sitting between them. The CDR3 consists of 13 residues. The CDR3 DNA reads as TGTGCCAGCAGCCCCGGGGGGGTGGGCGGCTACACCTTC. Translating it yields CASSPGGVGGYTF.